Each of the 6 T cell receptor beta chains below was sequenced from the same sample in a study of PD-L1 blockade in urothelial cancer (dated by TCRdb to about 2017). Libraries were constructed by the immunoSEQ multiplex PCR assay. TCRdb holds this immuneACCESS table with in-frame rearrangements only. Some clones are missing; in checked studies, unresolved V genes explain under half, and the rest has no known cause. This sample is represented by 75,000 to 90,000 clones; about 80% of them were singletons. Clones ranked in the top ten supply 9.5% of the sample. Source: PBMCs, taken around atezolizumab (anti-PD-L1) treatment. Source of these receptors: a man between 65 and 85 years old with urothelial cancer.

CDR3 amino acids: CASSSWTSGASEQYF. The CDR3 coding sequence is TGCGCCAGCAGTTCCTGGACTAGCGGGGCCTCCGAGCAGTACTTC. V and J are TRBV10-1 and TRBJ2-7; 12 bases map to TRBD2. Trimming took 5 bases from V and 6 from J; bases not matched to a gene: 8. The CDR3 is 15 residues long. CDR1 is WNHNN and CDR2 is SYGVQD in the germline V gene (reference sequence).

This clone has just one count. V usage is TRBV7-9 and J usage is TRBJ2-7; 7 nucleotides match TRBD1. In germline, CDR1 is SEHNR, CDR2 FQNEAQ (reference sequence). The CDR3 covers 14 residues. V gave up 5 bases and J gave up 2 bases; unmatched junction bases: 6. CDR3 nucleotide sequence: TGTGCCAGCAGCGCGGACAGGAAGCCCTACGAGCAGTACTTC. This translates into CASSADRKPYEQYF.

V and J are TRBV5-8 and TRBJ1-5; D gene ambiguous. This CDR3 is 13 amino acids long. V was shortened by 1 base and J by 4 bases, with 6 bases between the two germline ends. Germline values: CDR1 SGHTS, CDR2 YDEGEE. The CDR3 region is CASSLRGNQPQHF. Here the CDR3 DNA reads TGTGCCAGCAGCTTGAGAGGGAATCAGCCCCAGCATTTT.

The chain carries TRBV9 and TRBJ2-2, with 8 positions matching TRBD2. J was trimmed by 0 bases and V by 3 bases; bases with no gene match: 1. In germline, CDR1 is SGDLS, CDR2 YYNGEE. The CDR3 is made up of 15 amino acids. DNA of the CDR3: TGTGCCAGCAGCGCGACTAGCGCGAACACCGGGGAGCTGTTTTTT. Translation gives CASSATSANTGELFF.

The CDR3 reads CASSLGGQTGELFF. Here the CDR3 DNA reads TGTGCCAGCAGCTTAGGCGGACAGACCGGGGAGCTGTTTTTT. The gene calls are TRBV7-6 and TRBJ2-2; the D gene is possibly TRBD1 (6 bases). Germline V gene lookup returns CDR1 SGHVS and CDR2 FNYEAQ. The CDR3 is 14 amino acids. V lost 1 base and J lost 5, with 8 bases in between.

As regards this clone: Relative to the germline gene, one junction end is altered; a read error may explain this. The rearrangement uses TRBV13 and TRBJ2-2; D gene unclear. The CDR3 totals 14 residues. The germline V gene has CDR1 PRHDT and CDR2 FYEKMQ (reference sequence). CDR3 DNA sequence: TGTGCCAGCAACTTAGGGTCTTCGACCGGGGAGCTGTTTTTT. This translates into CASNLGSSTGELFF.